The 17 T cell receptor beta chains given below trace back to one sample, sequenced in a study of human T cells and chemical hapten exposure. Indicated time point: pre-sensitization, week 0. Treatment in this sample: therapeutic diphenylcyclopropenone sensitization with weekly scalp DPC. Using its own MiXCR run on the RACE reads, TCRdb lists one record per CDR3 protein. The sample records tens of thousands of distinct CDR3 sequences, 8% to 10% being singletons. The source material was whole blood, sampled in connection with sensitization to the hapten diphenylcyclopropenone (DPC). The receptor source for this set is a woman between 40 and 50 years old with alopecia areata. Some clones in this sample may be carry-over from other donors' samples.

The sample holds many counts of this clonotype. V and J are TRBV11-3 and TRBJ2-1; D ambiguous. V was shortened by 0 bases and J by 8 bases, with 8 bases between the two germline ends. The CDR3 length is 13 residues. Germline CDR1 and CDR2: SGHNT and YENEEA. CDR3 DNA sequence: TGTGCCAGCAGCTTAGACTATTCCCATGAGCAGTTCTTC. This codes for CASSLDYSHEQFF.

This clonotype was detected many times. The chain is built from TRBV5-1 and TRBJ2-2; D possibly corresponds to TRBD1 (5 bases). The ends were cut back, 6 bases at V and 1 base at J, with 10 bases in the middle. The CDR3 is made up of 14 amino acids. Per germline, CDR1 SGHRS and CDR2 YFSETQ. The CDR3: CASNAGQNTGELFF. In DNA, the CDR3 is TGCGCCAGCAACGCAGGACAGAACACCGGGGAGCTGTTTTTT.

The table lists this clonotype with many counts. The V call is TRBV9, the J call TRBJ2-1; 12 bases are a match to TRBD2. Germline V lookup: CDR1 SGDLS, CDR2 YYNGEE. The V segment lost 0 bases and the J segment 7 bases; nucleotides outside the gene matches: 5. The CDR3 length is 16 residues. The CDR3 loop is CASSVVSTSGGNEQFF. The DNA for the CDR3 is TGTGCCAGCAGCGTAGTCTCGACTAGCGGGGGTAATGAGCAGTTCTTC.

Many counts were recorded for this clonotype. This chain links TRBV4-2 with TRBJ2-3; the match to TRBD1 covers 8 bases. The ends lost 4 bases at V and 0 bases at J; junction bases unmatched: 12. CDR1 and CDR2 (germline): LGHNA, YNFKEQ. CDR3 length: 18 amino acids. CDR3 sequence (DNA): TGTGCCAGCAGCCTACAGGGGGTCACAGACACTAGCACAGATACGCAGTATTTT. Its protein is CASSLQGVTDTSTDTQYF.

The chain is built from TRBV3-1 and TRBJ1-1; the D gene is possibly TRBD1 (6 bases). V gave up 2 bases and J gave up 7 bases, with 14 bases separating them. This CDR3 region has 14 residues. CDR1 and CDR2 from the germline V gene are LGHDT and YNNKEL (reference sequence). The CDR3 reads CASSQIGLGGEAFF. In DNA form, the CDR3 reads TGTGCCAGCAGCCAAATAGGCTTAGGGGGTGAAGCTTTCTTT. Combining the CDR3 with reference TRBV3-1 and TRBJ1-1 gives the whole variable domain DTAVSQTPKYLVTQMGNDKSIKCEQNLGHDTMYWYKQDSKKFLKIMFSYNNKELIINETVPNRFSPKSPDKAHLNLHINSLELGDSAVYFCASSQIGLGGEAFFGQGTRLTVV.

The CDR3 here is CSAASRGAPPYGYTF. DNA of the CDR3: TGCAGTGCTGCCTCCCGGGGGGCGCCCCCCTATGGCTACACCTTC. This rearrangement joins TRBV20-1 to TRBJ1-2; TRBD1 might be the D (6 bases). Germline lookup yields CDR1 DFQATT and CDR2 SNEGSKA (reference sequence). Trimming shortened V by 5 bases and J by 4 bases, and 20 bases separated the two germline ends. CDR3 length equals 15 residues.

This chain uses TRBV29-1 with TRBJ2-1; 11 nucleotides line up with TRBD1. This CDR3 comprises 14 residues. Germline V gene data show CDR1 as SQVTM and CDR2 as ANQGSEA. V was pared by 3 bases and J by 8 bases, with 6 bases of the junction left unmatched. CDR3 residues: CSVERGQGVDEQFF. DNA for the CDR3: TGCAGCGTTGAGAGGGGACAGGGGGTGGATGAGCAGTTCTTC.

This clonotype was counted between two and nine times. Here the CDR3 DNA reads TGTGCCAGCAGCGCCAGCTGGACAGGATATGGCTACACCTTC. Its protein is CASSASWTGYGYTF. The chain links TRBV5-8 to TRBJ1-2, with 7 bases that match TRBD1. Germline lookup yields CDR1 SGHTS and CDR2 YDEGEE. V shed 4 bases and J 5 bases; nucleotides not matched to a gene: 8. The CDR3 covers 14 residues.

The chain carries TRBV19 and TRBJ2-1; weak D call: TRBD1 (6 bases). Germline V gene data show CDR1 as LNHDA and CDR2 as SQIVND (reference sequence). This CDR3 region has 14 residues. The germline V and J ends were trimmed by 6 bases and 0 bases, with 9 bases remaining between them. In DNA form, the CDR3 reads TGTGCCAGTAGGGAGACAGGCTCCTACAATGAGCAGTTCTTC. Translation: CASRETGSYNEQFF.

There are many counts of this clonotype. The V gene is TRBV3-1, the J gene TRBJ2-7; D gene uncertain. Trimming took off 0 bases at V and 6 bases at J, with 15 bases between the two ends. This CDR3 has 15 amino acids. Per germline, CDR1 LGHDT and CDR2 YNNKEL (reference sequence). CDR3 amino acids: CASSQEAAYPSEQYF. CDR3 nucleotides: TGTGCCAGCAGCCAAGAGGCGGCTTACCCGTCCGAGCAGTACTTC.

As concerns this clonotype: A much larger clone differs from this one at a single base, so this may be a read error. The V gene is TRBV6-1, the J gene TRBJ2-5, with D perhaps matching TRBD1 (5 bases). The CDR3 is made up of 13 amino acids. Germline V lookup: CDR1 MNHNS, CDR2 SASEGT. CDR3 DNA sequence: TGTGCCTGCAGTGTCCAGGGTCAAGAGACCCAGTACTTC. Its protein product is CACSVQGQETQYF.

This clonotype was recorded many times. V is TRBV5-4 and J is TRBJ1-2; D may be TRBD1 (5 bases). Germline assignment: CDR1 SGHNT and CDR2 YYREEE (reference sequence). The CDR3 has 13 residues. V dropped 4 bases and J dropped 2 bases, with 9 bases sitting between them. The CDR3 coding sequence is TGTGCCAGCAGCCAGGACACCAACTATGGCTACACCTTC. Protein product: CASSQDTNYGYTF.

The chain combines TRBV6-1 with TRBJ1-6, with no clear D. Between the trimmed V and J ends, which lost 7 bases and 3 bases, there was a span of 10 bases. Germline V gene sequence: CDR1 MNHNS, CDR2 SASEGT. The CDR3 length is 14 residues. The CDR3 reads CASTGRSYNSPLHF. The DNA for the CDR3 is TGTGCCAGCACCGGACGGAGCTATAATTCACCCCTCCACTTT.

The rearrangement uses TRBV5-4 and TRBJ2-2; 7 bases map to TRBD2. The CDR3 contains 16 residues. V lost 3 bases and J lost 0; bases outside the gene matches: 5. Germline-derived CDR1 and CDR2 are SGHNT and YYREEE (reference sequence). CDR3 in amino acids: CASSSWLAANTGELFF. DNA of the CDR3: TGTGCCAGCAGCTCCTGGCTAGCGGCGAACACCGGGGAGCTGTTTTTT.

This clonotype was recorded many times. V gene TRBV6-5 combines with J gene TRBJ2-2, with 9 bases identical to TRBD1. After removal of 6 bases from V and 5 bases from J, the junction contained 13 bases not matched to a gene. Per the germline V gene, CDR1 is MNHEY and CDR2 is SVGAGI. The CDR3 length is 17 residues. DNA of the CDR3: TGTGCCAGCAGAACACCACCGGGACAGGGTAGGACCGGGGAGCTGTTTTTT. Its protein is CASRTPPGQGRTGELFF.

This clonotype was counted at least ten times. The rearrangement links TRBV5-4 to TRBJ2-3, with 7 positions matching TRBD2. With 0 bases clipped from V and 3 bases from J, the junction kept 13 bases outside the gene matches. The CDR3 spans 18 residues. Germline V CDR1 and CDR2: SGHNT, YYREEE (reference sequence). This CDR3 reads CASSLGPPTSGVTDTQYF. The CDR3 region has the DNA TGTGCCAGCAGCTTGGGACCCCCCACCAGCGGGGTAACAGATACGCAGTATTTT.

The chain carries TRBV6-2 or TRBV6-3 and TRBJ2-2, with D tentatively TRBD1 (6 bases). The V end was cut by 8 bases, the J end by 0 bases, with 16 bases between. Germline V gene data show CDR1 as MNHEY and CDR2 as SVGEGT. This CDR3 is built from 16 residues. The CDR3: CASGLRQDTNTGELFF. CDR3 bases: TGTGCCAGCGGACTTAGACAGGACACGAACACCGGGGAGCTGTTTTTT.